This TCR beta chain is from a study of blood T cells in healthy people across ages. The germline CDR1 and CDR2 sequences are SEHNR and FQNEAQ (reference sequence). V gave up 4 bases and J gave up 3 bases; unmatched junction bases: 9. CDR3 length: 15 amino acids. This clonotype was observed a few times. The antigen is undetermined. General observations from the study: There was no known CMV status for donors, so expanded clonotype changes were possibly confounded.

A J-beta primer mix and a sample-barcoded 5' primer were used in a second PCR of roughly 6 to 11 cycles. TCRdb processed the 5' RACE reads anew with MiXCR; each CDR3 protein has one entry. Found here are over 950,000 distinct CDR3 sequences, roughly 47% of them singletons; the top ten hold about a fifth. Sequencing input: blood. The clonotype originates from a woman in her fifties or sixties in good health. The rearrangement uses TRBV7-9 and TRBJ2-7; 7 nucleotides match TRBD1. The CDR3 spells CASSSGSGQSYEQYF. DNA for the CDR3: TGTGCCAGCAGCTCAGGCTCGGGACAGAGCTACGAGCAGTACTTC.